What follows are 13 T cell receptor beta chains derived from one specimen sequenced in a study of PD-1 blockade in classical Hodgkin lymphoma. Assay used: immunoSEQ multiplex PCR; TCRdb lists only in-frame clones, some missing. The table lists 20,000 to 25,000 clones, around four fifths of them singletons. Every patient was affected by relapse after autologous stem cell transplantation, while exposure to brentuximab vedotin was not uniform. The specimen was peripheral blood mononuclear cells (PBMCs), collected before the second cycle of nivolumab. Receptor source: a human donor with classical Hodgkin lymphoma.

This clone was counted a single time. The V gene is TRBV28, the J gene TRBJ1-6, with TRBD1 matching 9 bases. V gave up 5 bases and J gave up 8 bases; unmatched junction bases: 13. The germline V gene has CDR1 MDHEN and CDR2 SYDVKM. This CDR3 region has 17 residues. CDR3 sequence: CASSPIKPGQGYSPLHF. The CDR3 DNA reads TGTGCCAGCAGTCCTATAAAGCCGGGACAGGGTTATTCACCCCTCCACTTT.

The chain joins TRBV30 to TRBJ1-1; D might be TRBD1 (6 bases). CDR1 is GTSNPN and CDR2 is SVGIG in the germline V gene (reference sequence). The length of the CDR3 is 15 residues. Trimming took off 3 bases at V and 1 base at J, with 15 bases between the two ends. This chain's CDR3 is CAWSALDRGNTEAFF. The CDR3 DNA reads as TGTGCCTGGAGCGCCCTGGACAGAGGGAACACTGAAGCTTTCTTT. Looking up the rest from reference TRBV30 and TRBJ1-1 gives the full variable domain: SQTIHQWPATLVQPVGSPLSLECTVEGTSNPNLYWYRQAAGRGLQLLFYSVGIGQISSEVPQNLSASRPQDRQFILSSKKLLLSDSGFYLCAWSALDRGNTEAFFGQGTRLTVV.

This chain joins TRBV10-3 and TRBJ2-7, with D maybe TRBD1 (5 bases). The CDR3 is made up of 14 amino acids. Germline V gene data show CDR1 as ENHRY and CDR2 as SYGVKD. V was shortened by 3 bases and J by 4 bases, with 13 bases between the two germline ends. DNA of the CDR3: TGTGCCATCAGTGAAACAGGACCTGGTTACGAGCAGTACGTC. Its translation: CAISETGPGYEQYV.

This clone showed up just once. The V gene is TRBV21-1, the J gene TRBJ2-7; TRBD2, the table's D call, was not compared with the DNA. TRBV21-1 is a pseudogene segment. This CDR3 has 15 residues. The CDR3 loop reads CASSGGDPERYEQYF. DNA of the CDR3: TGTGCCAGCAGTGGGGGGGACCCCGAAAGATACGAGCAGTACTTC.

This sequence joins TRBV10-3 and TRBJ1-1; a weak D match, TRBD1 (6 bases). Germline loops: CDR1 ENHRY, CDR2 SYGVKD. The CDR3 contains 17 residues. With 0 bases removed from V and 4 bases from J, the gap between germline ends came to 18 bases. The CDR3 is CAISESWGGQRGTEAFF. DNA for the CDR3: TGTGCCATCAGTGAGTCGTGGGGGGGCCAGCGGGGCACTGAAGCTTTCTTT.

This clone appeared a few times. The CDR3 loop reads CASSLGETYNEQFF. As DNA, the CDR3 is TGTGCCAGCAGCTTGGGGGAGACATACAATGAGCAGTTCTTC. This chain uses TRBV7-2 with TRBJ2-1; D tentatively reads TRBD1 or TRBD2 (5 bases each). The CDR3 loop spans 14 amino acids. The germline gives CDR1 SGHTA, CDR2 FQGNSA. The V gene lost 3 bases and the J gene lost 4 bases, with 10 bases spanning the gap.

This CDR3 reads CASSRSGAPYNEQFF. In nucleotides, the CDR3 is TGTGCCAGCAGCCGGAGCGGGGCGCCCTACAATGAGCAGTTCTTC. The chain is built from TRBV5-4 and TRBJ2-1; TRBD2 matches 7 bases. Germline-derived CDR1 and CDR2 are SGHNT and YYREEE (reference sequence). This CDR3 is built from 15 residues. Unmatched junction bases numbered 6, after V lost 4 bases and J lost 2 bases.

CDR3 in amino acids: CASITQGLNTEAFF. The CDR3 DNA reads as TGTGCCAGCATCACCCAGGGCTTGAACACTGAAGCTTTCTTT. The rearrangement uses TRBV7-2 and TRBJ1-1; TRBD1 might be the D (5 bases). Germline values: CDR1 SGHTA, CDR2 FQGNSA. This CDR3 spans 14 amino acids. V was trimmed by 7 bases and J by 0 bases, leaving 12 bases between them.

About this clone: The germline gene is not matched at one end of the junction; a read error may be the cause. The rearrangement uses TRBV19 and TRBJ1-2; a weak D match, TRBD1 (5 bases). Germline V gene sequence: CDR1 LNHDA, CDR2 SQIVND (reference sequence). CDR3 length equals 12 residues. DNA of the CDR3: TGTGCCAGTAGTTACAGTGGGACGGAAATGGGCTTC. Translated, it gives CASSYSGTEMGF.

This CDR3 is CASSTTISGSGPYEQYF. CDR3 DNA sequence: TGTGCCAGCAGCACAACAATTAGCGGGAGCGGCCCCTACGAGCAGTACTTC. This chain links TRBV21-1 with TRBJ2-7; the table calls TRBD2, which could not be checked here. TRBV21-1 is annotated as a pseudogene. This CDR3 contains 17 residues.

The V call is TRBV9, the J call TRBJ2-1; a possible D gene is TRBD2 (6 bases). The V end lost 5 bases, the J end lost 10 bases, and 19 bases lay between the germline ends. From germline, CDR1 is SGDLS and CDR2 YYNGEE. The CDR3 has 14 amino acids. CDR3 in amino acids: CASRRDSEFGEQFF. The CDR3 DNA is TGTGCCAGCAGGCGGGACTCGGAATTCGGCGAGCAGTTCTTC. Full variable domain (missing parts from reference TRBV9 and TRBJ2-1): DSGVTQTPKHLITATGQRVTLRCSPRSGDLSVYWYQQSLDQGLQFLIQYYNGEERAKGNILERFSAQQFPDLHSELNLSSLELGDSALYFCASRRDSEFGEQFFGPGTRLTVL.

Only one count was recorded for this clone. For the CDR3, the DNA is TGTGCCAGCAGTTTACAGGGGCGCGAGCAGTACGTC. Residues: CASSLQGREQYV. The rearrangement joins TRBV28 to TRBJ2-7, with D perhaps matching TRBD1 (6 bases). Per the germline V gene, CDR1 is MDHEN and CDR2 is SYDVKM. V was pared by 2 bases and J by 6 bases, with 8 bases between. The CDR3 is 12 amino acids.

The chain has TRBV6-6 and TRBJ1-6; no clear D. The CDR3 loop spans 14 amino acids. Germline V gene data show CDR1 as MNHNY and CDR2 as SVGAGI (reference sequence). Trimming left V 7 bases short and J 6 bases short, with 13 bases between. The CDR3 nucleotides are TGTGCCAGCAAGGACGGGATAGTTAATTCACCCCTCCACTTT. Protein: CASKDGIVNSPLHF.